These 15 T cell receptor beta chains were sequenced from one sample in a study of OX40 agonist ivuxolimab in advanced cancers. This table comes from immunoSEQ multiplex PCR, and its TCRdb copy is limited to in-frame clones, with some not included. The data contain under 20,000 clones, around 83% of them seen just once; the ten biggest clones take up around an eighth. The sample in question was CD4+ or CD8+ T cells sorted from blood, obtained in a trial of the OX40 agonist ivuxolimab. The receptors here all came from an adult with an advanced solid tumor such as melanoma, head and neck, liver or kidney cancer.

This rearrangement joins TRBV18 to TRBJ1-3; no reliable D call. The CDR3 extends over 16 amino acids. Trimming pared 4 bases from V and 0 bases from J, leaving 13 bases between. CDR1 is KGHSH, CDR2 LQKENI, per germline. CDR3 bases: TGTGCCAGCTCACAAGGGAGGACCGGCTCTGGAAACACCATATATTTT. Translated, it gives CASSQGRTGSGNTIYF.

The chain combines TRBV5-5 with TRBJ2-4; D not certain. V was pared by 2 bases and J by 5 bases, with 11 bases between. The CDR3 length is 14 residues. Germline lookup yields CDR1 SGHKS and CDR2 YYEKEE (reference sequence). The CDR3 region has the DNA TGTGCCAGCAGCTTAGGCCCGCCCGAAAACATTCAGTACTTC. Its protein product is CASSLGPPENIQYF.

The CDR3 spells CASSIPAGEQFF. CDR3 in DNA: TGTGCCAGTAGTATCCCAGCAGGGGAGCAGTTCTTC. V and J are TRBV19 and TRBJ2-1, with a possible D match to TRBD1 (5 bases). The CDR3 loop spans 12 amino acids. V lost 3 bases, J lost 10 bases, and 10 bases lay in between. Germline V gene data show CDR1 as LNHDA and CDR2 as SQIVND (reference sequence).

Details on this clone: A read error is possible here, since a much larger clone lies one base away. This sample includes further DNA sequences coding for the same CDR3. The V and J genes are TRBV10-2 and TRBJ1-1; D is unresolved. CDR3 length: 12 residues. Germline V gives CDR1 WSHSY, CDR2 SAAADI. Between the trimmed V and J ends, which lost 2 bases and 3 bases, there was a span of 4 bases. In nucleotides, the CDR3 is TGCGCCAGCAGTGAGGGGTACACTGAAGCTTTCTTT. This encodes CASSEGYTEAFF.

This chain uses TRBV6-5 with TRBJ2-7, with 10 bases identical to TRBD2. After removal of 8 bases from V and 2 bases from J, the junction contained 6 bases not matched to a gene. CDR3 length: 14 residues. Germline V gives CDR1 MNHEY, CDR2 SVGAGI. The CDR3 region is CASEPAGGPYEQYF. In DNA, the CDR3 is TGTGCCAGCGAACCAGCGGGGGGGCCCTACGAGCAGTACTTC.

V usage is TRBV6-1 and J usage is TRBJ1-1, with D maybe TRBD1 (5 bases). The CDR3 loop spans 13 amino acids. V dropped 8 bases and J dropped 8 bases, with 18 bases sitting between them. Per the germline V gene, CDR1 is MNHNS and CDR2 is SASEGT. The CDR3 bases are TGTGCCAGCCTCCGGGACGGGAGGATGGAAGCTTTCTTT. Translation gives CASLRDGRMEAFF.

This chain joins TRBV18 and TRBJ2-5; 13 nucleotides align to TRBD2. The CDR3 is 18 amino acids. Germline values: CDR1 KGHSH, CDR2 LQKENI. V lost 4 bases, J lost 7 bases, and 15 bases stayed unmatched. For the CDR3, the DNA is TGTGCCAGCTCACTCGGAACTACTAGCGGGGGGGCCGGAGGGACCCAGTACTTC. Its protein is CASSLGTTSGGAGGTQYF.

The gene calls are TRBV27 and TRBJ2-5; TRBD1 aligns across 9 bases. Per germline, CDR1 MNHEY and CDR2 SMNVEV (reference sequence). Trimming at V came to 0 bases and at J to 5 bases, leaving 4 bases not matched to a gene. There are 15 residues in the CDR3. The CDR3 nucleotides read TGTGCCAGCAGTTTATCAGGGACAGGGAGGGAGACCCAGTACTTC. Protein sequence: CASSLSGTGRETQYF.

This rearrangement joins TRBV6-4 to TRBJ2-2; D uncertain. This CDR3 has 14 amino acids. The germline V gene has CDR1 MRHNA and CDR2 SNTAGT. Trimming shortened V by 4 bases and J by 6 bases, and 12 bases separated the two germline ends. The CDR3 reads CASSVGARPGELFF. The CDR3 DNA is TGTGCCAGCAGTGTCGGTGCGAGACCCGGGGAGCTGTTTTTT.

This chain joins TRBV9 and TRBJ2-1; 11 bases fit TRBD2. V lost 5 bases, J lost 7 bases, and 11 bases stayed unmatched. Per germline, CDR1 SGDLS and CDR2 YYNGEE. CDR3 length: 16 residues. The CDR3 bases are TGTGCCAGCAGTTCCCGGATAGCGGGGGGGCAGAATGAGCAGTTCTTC. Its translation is CASSSRIAGGQNEQFF.

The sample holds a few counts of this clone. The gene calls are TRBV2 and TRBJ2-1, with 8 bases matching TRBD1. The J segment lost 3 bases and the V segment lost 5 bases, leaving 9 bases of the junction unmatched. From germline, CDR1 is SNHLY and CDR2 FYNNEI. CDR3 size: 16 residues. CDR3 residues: CASSPPKGTGYNEQFF. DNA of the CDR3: TGTGCCAGCAGTCCCCCAAAGGGGACAGGCTACAATGAGCAGTTCTTC.

The CDR3 DNA is TGTGCCAGCAGCCTATCCTCCTCAGCGGGCGAGCAGTACTTC. This gives the protein CASSLSSSAGEQYF. J is TRBJ2-7 and V is TRBV7-3; maybe TRBD2 (6 bases). Deletions cut 5 bases from V and 6 bases from J, with 17 bases between. Germline V gives CDR1 SGHTA, CDR2 FQGTGA. The CDR3 consists of 14 residues.

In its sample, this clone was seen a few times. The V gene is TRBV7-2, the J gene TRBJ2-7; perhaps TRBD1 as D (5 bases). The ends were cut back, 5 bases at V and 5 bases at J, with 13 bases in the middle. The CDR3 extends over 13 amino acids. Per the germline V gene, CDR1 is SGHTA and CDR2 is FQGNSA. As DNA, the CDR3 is TGTGCCAGCAGCAAACAAACAGGTGACGAGCAGTACTTC. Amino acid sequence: CASSKQTGDEQYF.

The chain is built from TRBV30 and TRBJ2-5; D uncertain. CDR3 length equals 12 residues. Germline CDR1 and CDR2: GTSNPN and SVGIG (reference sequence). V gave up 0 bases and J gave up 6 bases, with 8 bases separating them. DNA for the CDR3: TGTGCCTGGAGTGTGGGTACCAAGACCCAGTACTTC. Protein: CAWSVGTKTQYF.

CDR3 amino acids: CASSLGGVGSYEQYF. For the CDR3, the DNA is TGTGCCAGCAGCTTGGGAGGGGTAGGGTCCTACGAGCAGTACTTC. V gene TRBV5-4 combines with J gene TRBJ2-7, with D perhaps being TRBD1 or TRBD2 (5 bases each). Trimming took 0 bases from V and 1 from J, leaving 11 bases between them. The CDR3 has 15 residues. CDR1 SGHNT and CDR2 YYREEE come from the germline V gene (reference sequence).